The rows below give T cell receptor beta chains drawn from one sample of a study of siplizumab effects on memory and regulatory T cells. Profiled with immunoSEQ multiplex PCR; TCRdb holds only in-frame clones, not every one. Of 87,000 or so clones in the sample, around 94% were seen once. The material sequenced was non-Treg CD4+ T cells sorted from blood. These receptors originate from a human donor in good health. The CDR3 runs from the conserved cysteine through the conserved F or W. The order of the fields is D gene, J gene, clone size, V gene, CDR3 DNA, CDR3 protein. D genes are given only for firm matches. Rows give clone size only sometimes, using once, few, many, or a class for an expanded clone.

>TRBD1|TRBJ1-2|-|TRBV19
TGTGCCAGTAGTAGGGGGACAGGGGACTACTATGGCTACACCTTC
CASSRGTGDYYGYTF
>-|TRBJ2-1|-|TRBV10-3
TGTGCCATCAGTGAGTCGAAGGCGGGGTCCTACAATGAGCAGTTCTTC
CAISESKAGSYNEQFF
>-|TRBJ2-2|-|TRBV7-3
TGTGCCAGCAGCTTAAATTCTGGGTTTAACACCGGGGAGCTGTTTTTT
CASSLNSGFNTGELFF
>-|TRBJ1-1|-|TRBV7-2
TGTGCCAGCAGCTTAGTCCTCCCGGGGAACACTGAAGCTTTCTTT
CASSLVLPGNTEAFF
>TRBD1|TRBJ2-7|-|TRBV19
TGTGCCAGTAGTGTGACAGGGAGCTCCTACGAGCAGTACTTC
CASSVTGSSYEQYF
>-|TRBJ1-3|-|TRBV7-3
TGTGCCAGCAGCCCGCTGGGTAGTCTAGGAAACACCATATATTTT
CASSPLGSLGNTIYF
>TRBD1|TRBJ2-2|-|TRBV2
TGTGCCAGCACCGGACAGGGGAGAACCGGGGAGCTGTTTTTT
CASTGQGRTGELFF
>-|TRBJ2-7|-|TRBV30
TGTGCCTGGAGTGTATATACTGGCGGGGGCCAGACCTACGAGCAGTACTTC
CAWSVYTGGGQTYEQYF
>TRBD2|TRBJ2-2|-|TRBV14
TGTGCCAGCAGCCAACTAGGAGGACTAGAATCGAACACCGGGGAGCTGTTTTTT
CASSQLGGLESNTGELFF
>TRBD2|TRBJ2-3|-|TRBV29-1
TGCAGCGTTGAAGACTCTAGCGGGAGCTCTAGCACAGATACGCAGTATTTT
CSVEDSSGSSSTDTQYF
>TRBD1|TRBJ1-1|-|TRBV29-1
TGCAGCGTACAGACAGGGTTTGGGTTGAACACTGAAGCTTTCTTT
CSVQTGFGLNTEAFF
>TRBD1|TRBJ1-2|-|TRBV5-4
TGTGCCAGCAGCGGTGGGGGACAGAACTATGGCTACACCTTC
CASSGGGQNYGYTF
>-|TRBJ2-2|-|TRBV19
TGTGCCAGTAATTATAACGAAGGGTGGAACACCGGGGAGCTGTTTTTT
CASNYNEGWNTGELFF
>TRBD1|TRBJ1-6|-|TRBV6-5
TGTGCCAGCAGGCCCCTAGACAGGGAGAATTCACCCCTCCACTTT
CASRPLDRENSPLHF
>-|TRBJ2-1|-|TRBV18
TGTGCCAGCTCACAGTCGGGACGAGGGGAGCAGTTCTTC
CASSQSGRGEQFF
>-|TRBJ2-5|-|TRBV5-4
TGTGCCAGCAGCAGACCGGGCAGGGGAGAGACCCAGTACTTC
CASSRPGRGETQYF
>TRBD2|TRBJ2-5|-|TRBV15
TGTGCCACCAGCAGAGTCCTAGCGGGGTTAGAGACCCAGTACTTC
CATSRVLAGLETQYF
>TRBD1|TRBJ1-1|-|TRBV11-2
TGTGCCAGCAGCTTGTGGGACAGGGGGCTAGGGGCTTTCTTT
CASSLWDRGLGAFF
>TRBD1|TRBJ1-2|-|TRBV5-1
TGCGCCAGCAGCCGGGACAGGGCCATCTATGGCTACACCTTC
CASSRDRAIYGYTF
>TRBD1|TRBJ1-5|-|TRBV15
TGTGCCACCAGCAGAGATCAGGGGGGGGGTCAGCCCCAGCATTTT
CATSRDQGGGQPQHF
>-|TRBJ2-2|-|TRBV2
TGTGCCAGCAGTGGGACAGCCTGGGGCACCGGGGAGCTGTTTTTT
CASSGTAWGTGELFF
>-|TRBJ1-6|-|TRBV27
TGTGCCAGCAGTCCCCGGGACGGTAATTCACCCCTCCACTTT
CASSPRDGNSPLHF
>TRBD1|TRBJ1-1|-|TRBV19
TGTGCCAGTAGTATTCTCCAAGGACAGGGAGGCACTGAAGCTTTCTTT
CASSILQGQGGTEAFF
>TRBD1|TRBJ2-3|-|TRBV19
TGTGCCAGTACCCCGGGACAGGGACCCACAGATACGCAGTATTTT
CASTPGQGPTDTQYF
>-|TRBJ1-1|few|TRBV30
TGTGCCTGGAGTCGCGGGGAGAGGAACACTGAAGCTTTCTTT
CAWSRGERNTEAFF
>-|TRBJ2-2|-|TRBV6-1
TGTGCCAGCAGTAACCCACTGGGGAACACCGGGGAGCTGTTTTTT
CASSNPLGNTGELFF
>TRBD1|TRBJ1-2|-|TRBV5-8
TGTGCCAGCAGCTTAGGGACAGCCTGGGGAGGCTACACCTTC
CASSLGTAWGGYTF
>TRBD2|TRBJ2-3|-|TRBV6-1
TGTGCCAGCAGTCTTAGCGGGGGGGCCCCGGATACGCAGTATTTT
CASSLSGGAPDTQYF
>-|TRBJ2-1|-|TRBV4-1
TGCGCCAGCAGCGGTAGCGGACTCTCCTACAATGAGCAGTTCTTC
CASSGSGLSYNEQFF
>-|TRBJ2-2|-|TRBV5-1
TGCGCCAGTGAGAAAGACAGGACCGGGGAGCTGTTTTTT
CASEKDRTGELFF
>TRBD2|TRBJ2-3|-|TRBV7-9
TGTGCCAGCAGCTTAGCAGAAGCGGGGCCCTCCTATACGCAGTATTTT
CASSLAEAGPSYTQYF
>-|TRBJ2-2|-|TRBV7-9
TGTGCCAGCAGCTTGGGACGGGTGAACACCGGGGAGCTGTTTTTT
CASSLGRVNTGELFF
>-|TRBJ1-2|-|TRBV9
TGTGCCAGCAGCGTAGAAGGGACAAAGGTGGGGGATGGCTACACCTTC
CASSVEGTKVGDGYTF
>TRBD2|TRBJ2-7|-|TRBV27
TGTGCCAGCAGGATAGTGGCGGGAGGGCCGGGAGAGCAGTACTTC
CASRIVAGGPGEQYF
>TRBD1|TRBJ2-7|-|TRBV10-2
TGCGCCAGCAGCGGACAGGGAGGCGGCGAGCAGTACTTC
CASSGQGGGEQYF
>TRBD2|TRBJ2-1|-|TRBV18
TGTGCCAGCTCACCGGCAGCGGGGGGAACCTACAATGAGCAGTTCTTC
CASSPAAGGTYNEQFF
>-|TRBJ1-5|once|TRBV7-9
TGTGCCAGCAGTCGGCTGGGTGGCAATCAGCCCCAGCATTTT
CASSRLGGNQPQHF
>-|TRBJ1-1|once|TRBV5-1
TGCGCCAGCAGCTTGGCAGAGAGCCTGAACACTGAAGCTTTCTTT
CASSLAESLNTEAFF
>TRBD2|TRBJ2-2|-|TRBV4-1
TGCGCCAGCAGCCAAGATCGGGAGCAGCGGGGGGGCCTAGGGACCGGGGAGCTGTTTTTT
CASSQDREQRGGLGTGELFF
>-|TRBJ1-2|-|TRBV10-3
TGTGCCATCACCCCTGCAGGGTCAAACTATGGCTACACCTTC
CAITPAGSNYGYTF
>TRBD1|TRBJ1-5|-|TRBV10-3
TGTGCCATCAGTGAAAGGACAGGGGACCAGCCCCAGCATTTT
CAISERTGDQPQHF
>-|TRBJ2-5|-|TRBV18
TGTGCCAGCTCCTACCAAGAGACCCAGTACTTC
CASSYQETQYF
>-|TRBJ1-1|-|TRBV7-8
TGTGCCAGCAGCTTAGCGTCCCCCGAAAGGGCTTTCTTT
CASSLASPERAFF
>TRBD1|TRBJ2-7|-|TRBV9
TGTGCCAGCAGCGTAGCTACAGGGGGTGCCTACGAGCAGTACTTC
CASSVATGGAYEQYF
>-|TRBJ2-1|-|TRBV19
TGTGCCAGTAGTATAACAGGGAGATTTAACAATGAGCAGTTCTTC
CASSITGRFNNEQFF
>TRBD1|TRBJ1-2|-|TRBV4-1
TGCGCCAGCAGCCAACCCCGGGACAGGGGGGTCGGAGGCTACACCTTC
CASSQPRDRGVGGYTF
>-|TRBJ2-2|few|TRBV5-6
TGTGCCAGCAGCTTTCAGGGATCCACCGGGGAGCTGTTTTTT
CASSFQGSTGELFF
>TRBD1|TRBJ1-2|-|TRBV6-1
TGTGCCAGCAGTGAGAAAGGAAGGAGTCAGGGGGCGCAAGGCTACACCTTC
CASSEKGRSQGAQGYTF
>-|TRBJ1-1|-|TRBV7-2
TGTGCCAGCAGCTTGCGGGGGGTGATTGAAGCTTTCTTT
CASSLRGVIEAFF
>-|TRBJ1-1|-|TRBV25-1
TGTGCCAGCAGTTCTCAGGGCTGGACTGAAGCTTTCTTT
CASSSQGWTEAFF
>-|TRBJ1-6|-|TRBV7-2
TGTGCCAGCAGCTTACGGGGGAAATATAATTCACCCCTCCACTTT
CASSLRGKYNSPLHF
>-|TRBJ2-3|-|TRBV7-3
TGTGCCAGCAGCTTACGTGGGGGTAGCACAGATACGCAGTATTTT
CASSLRGGSTDTQYF
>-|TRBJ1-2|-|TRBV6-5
TGTGCCAGCAGTCGGGGGCCCCAGGCCTATGGCTACACCTTC
CASSRGPQAYGYTF
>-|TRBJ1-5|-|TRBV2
TGTGCCAGCAGGGCTTATAATCAGCCCCAGCATTTT
CASRAYNQPQHF
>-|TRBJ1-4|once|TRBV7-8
TGTGCCAGCAGCTTAGCGTCTATTGCAGGGCCCGGAGCTAATGAAAAACTGTTTTTT
CASSLASIAGPGANEKLFF
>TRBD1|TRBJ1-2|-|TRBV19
TGTGCCAGTAGTATCGCGACCTCGTCGACAGGGGGCAACTATGGCTACACCTTC
CASSIATSSTGGNYGYTF
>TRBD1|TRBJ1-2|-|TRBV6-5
TGTGCCAGCAGTGCCCCAGGGGGACCGTATGGCTACACCTTC
CASSAPGGPYGYTF
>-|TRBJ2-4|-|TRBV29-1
TGCAGCGTTGTAAGAGAAGCAGACATTCAGTACTTC
CSVVREADIQYF